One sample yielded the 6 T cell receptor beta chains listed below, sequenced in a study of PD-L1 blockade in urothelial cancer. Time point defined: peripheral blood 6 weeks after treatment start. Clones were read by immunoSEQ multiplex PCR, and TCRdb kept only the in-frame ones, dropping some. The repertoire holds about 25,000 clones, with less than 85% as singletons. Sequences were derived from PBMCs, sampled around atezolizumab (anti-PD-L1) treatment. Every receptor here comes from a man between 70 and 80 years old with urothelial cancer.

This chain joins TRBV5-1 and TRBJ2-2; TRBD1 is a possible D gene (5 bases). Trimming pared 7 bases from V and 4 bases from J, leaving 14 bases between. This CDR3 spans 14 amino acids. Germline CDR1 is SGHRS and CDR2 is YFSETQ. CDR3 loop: CASRPRQSTGELFF. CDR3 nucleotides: TGCGCCAGCCGCCCTAGACAGAGCACCGGGGAGCTGTTTTTT.

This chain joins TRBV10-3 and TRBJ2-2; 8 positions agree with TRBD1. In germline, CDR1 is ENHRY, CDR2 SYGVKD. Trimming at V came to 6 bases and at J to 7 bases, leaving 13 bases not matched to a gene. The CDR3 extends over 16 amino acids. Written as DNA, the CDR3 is TGTGCCATCAGCCAGCCGGAGGACAGGGCGAACGGGGAGCTGTTTTTT. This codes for CAISQPEDRANGELFF.

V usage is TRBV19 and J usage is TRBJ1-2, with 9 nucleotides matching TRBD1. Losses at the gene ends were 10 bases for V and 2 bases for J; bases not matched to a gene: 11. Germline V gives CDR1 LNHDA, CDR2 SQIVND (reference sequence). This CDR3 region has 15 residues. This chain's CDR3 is CATRPRTGENYGYTF. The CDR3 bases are TGTGCCACCCGTCCAAGGACAGGGGAAAACTATGGCTACACCTTC. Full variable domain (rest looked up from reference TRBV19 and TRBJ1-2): DGGITQSPKYLFRKEGQNVTLSCEQNLNHDAMYWYRQDPGQGLRLIYYSQIVNDFQKGDIAEGYSVSREKKESFPLTVTSAQKNPTAFYLCATRPRTGENYGYTFGSGTRLTVV.

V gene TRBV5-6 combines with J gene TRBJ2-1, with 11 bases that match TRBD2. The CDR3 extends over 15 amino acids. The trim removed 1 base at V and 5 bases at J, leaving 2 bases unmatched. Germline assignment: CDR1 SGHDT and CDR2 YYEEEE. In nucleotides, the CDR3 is TGTGCCAGCAGCTTGTGGGGACTAGCGGACAATGAGCAGTTCTTC. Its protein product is CASSLWGLADNEQFF.

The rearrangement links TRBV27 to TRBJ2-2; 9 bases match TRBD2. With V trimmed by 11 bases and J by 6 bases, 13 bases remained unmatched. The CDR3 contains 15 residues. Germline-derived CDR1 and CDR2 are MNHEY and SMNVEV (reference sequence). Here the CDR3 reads CASGRREGIAGELFF. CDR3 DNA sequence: TGTGCCTCCGGCCGGCGGGAGGGAATAGCCGGGGAGCTGTTTTTT.

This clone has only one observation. The CDR3 bases are TGTGCCAGCAGTCCTGACAGGCAAGAGACCCAGTACTTC. Amino acid sequence: CASSPDRQETQYF. This chain connects TRBV27 to TRBJ2-5, with D tentatively TRBD1 (6 bases). CDR3 size: 13 residues. V dropped 5 bases and J dropped 2 bases, with 9 bases sitting between them. The germline CDR1 and CDR2 sequences are MNHEY and SMNVEV (reference sequence).